The 13 T cell receptor beta chains below all came from one sample that was sequenced in a study of graft-versus-host responses after intestinal transplantation. Grafts had their tissue processed, releasing intraepithelial and lamina propria lymphocytes. TCRdb's copy holds only in-frame clones and misses some; the assay was immunoSEQ multiplex PCR. Of about 17,000 clones listed, 60% to 85% are singletons. The sample was ileum tissue, taken roughly 450 days after intestinal transplant. The origin of the receptors is a human patient who received an intestinal transplant, so some T cells may come from the graft donor.

The chain has TRBV30 and TRBJ2-3, with 13 positions matching TRBD2. This CDR3 comprises 16 residues. Trimming at V came to 5 bases and at J to 3 bases, leaving 8 bases not matched to a gene. Per germline, CDR1 GTSNPN and CDR2 SVGIG (reference sequence). The CDR3 DNA reads as TGTGCCTGGGGAGGATGGACTAGCGGGGGAACAGATACGCAGTATTTT. Translation gives CAWGGWTSGGTDTQYF. Together with reference TRBV30 and TRBJ2-3, the CDR3 gives the full variable domain: SQTIHQWPATLVQPVGSPLSLECTVEGTSNPNLYWYRQAAGRGLQLLFYSVGIGQISSEVPQNLSASRPQDRQFILSSKKLLLSDSGFYLCAWGGWTSGGTDTQYFGPGTRLTVL.

This clone was seen only once. The gene calls are TRBV5-6 and TRBJ2-7, with D possibly TRBD2 on 7 matching bases. This CDR3 has 15 residues. The germline V and J ends were trimmed by 4 bases and 1 base, with 15 bases remaining between them. Germline values: CDR1 SGHDT, CDR2 YYEEEE. As DNA, the CDR3 is TGTGCCAGCAGCGGTGTGGGGGGGCGGTCCTACGAGCAGTACTTC. It codes for CASSGVGGRSYEQYF.

V and J are TRBV4-1 and TRBJ1-1; 11 nucleotides match TRBD1. With V trimmed by 1 base and J by 8 bases, 9 bases remained unmatched. Per the germline V gene, CDR1 is MGHRA and CDR2 is YSYEKL. The CDR3 length is 16 residues. The CDR3 sequence is CASSQGDGTGGTEAFF. In DNA form, the CDR3 reads TGCGCCAGCAGCCAAGGGGACGGGACAGGGGGAACGGAAGCTTTCTTT.

V is TRBV4-1 and J is TRBJ2-7; 9 nucleotides align to TRBD2. The CDR3 has 16 amino acids. V shed 4 bases, J shed 4 bases, and the junction held 11 bases outside the gene matches. Per germline, CDR1 MGHRA and CDR2 YSYEKL. The DNA of the CDR3 is TGCGCCAGCAGCCCCCGAAGACTAGCGGACAAATACGAGCAGTACTTC. Translating gives CASSPRRLADKYEQYF.

This clone appeared a single time. The chain joins TRBV11-2 to TRBJ2-3; D is uncertain. V dropped 5 bases and J dropped 0 bases, with 3 bases sitting between them. Germline V gene sequence: CDR1 SGHAT, CDR2 FQNNGV. This CDR3 comprises 12 residues. In DNA form, the CDR3 reads TGTGCCAGCAGCCTTAGCACAGATACGCAGTATTTT. Protein: CASSLSTDTQYF. Filled out from reference TRBV11-2 and TRBJ2-3, the complete variable domain reads EAGVAQSPRYKIIEKRQSVAFWCNPISGHATLYWYQQILGQGPKLLIQFQNNGVVDDSQLPKDRFSAERLKGVDSTLKIQPAKLEDSAVYLCASSLSTDTQYFGPGTRLTVL.

About this clone: One end of the junction fails to match germline, which may point to a read error. This sequence joins TRBV6-5 and TRBJ2-7, with unresolved D. The CDR3 runs to 16 residues. Germline values: CDR1 MNHEY, CDR2 SVGAGI. DNA of the CDR3: TGTGCCAGCAGTTACTCCGCCTTAGTGTCGGTGCTTACCTTTGTTTTC. This gives the protein CASSYSALVSVLTFVF.

The V and J genes are TRBV10-3 and TRBJ2-5; no clear D gene. Trimming took 6 bases from V and 11 from J, leaving 16 bases between them. Germline V gene sequence: CDR1 ENHRY, CDR2 SYGVKD. The CDR3 is made up of 12 amino acids. CDR3 nucleotide sequence: TGTGCCATCAGAGGCCGGTCTGCCAAGCAGTACTTC. Encoded protein: CAIRGRSAKQYF.

CDR3 region: CASSYSPEGYNSPLHF. The CDR3 bases are TGTGCCAGCAGTTACTCCCCGGAGGGATATAATTCACCCCTCCACTTT. This chain connects TRBV6-5 to TRBJ1-6; D is undetermined. V lost 0 bases, J lost 4 bases, and 10 bases lay in between. Germline CDR1 reads MNHEY; CDR2 reads SVGAGI. There are 16 residues in the CDR3.

The chain recombines TRBV5-8 with TRBJ1-6; D uncertain. CDR1 and CDR2 (germline): SGHTS, YDEGEE. This CDR3 spans 19 amino acids. The V and J ends lost 4 bases and 0 bases respectively, with 20 bases between them. Here the CDR3 reads CASSLFAGDFSSYNSPLHF. Here the CDR3 DNA reads TGTGCCAGCAGCCTATTCGCGGGAGATTTTAGCTCCTATAATTCACCCCTCCACTTT. The full variable domain, rest sourced from reference TRBV5-8 and TRBJ1-6, is EAGVTQSPTHLIKTRGQQATLRCSPISGHTSVYWYQQALGLGLQFLLWYDEGEERNRGNFPPRFSGRQFPNYSSELNVNALELEDSALYLCASSLFAGDFSSYNSPLHFGNGTRLTVT.

This chain links TRBV6-1 with TRBJ2-7; D not certain. Germline CDR1 is MNHNS and CDR2 is SASEGT. This CDR3 comprises 12 residues. Trimming removed 7 bases from V and 6 bases from J, with 13 bases in between. CDR3 sequence reads: CASTPRFGEQYF. The CDR3 nucleotides read TGTGCCAGCACCCCCAGATTTGGCGAGCAGTACTTC.

This chain connects TRBV18 to TRBJ2-7; D is unresolved. Trimming cost V 4 bases and J 1 base, with 11 bases left between them. Germline CDR1 and CDR2: KGHSH and LQKENI. The CDR3 extends over 14 amino acids. CDR3 residues: CASSLDVRSYEQYF. Here the CDR3 DNA reads TGTGCCAGCTCACTGGACGTCCGATCCTACGAGCAGTACTTC.

The chain is built from TRBV2 and TRBJ1-1; D not resolved. Germline V CDR1 and CDR2: SNHLY, FYNNEI. The ends were cut back, 7 bases at V and 0 bases at J, with 6 bases in the middle. The CDR3 has 12 residues. The CDR3 DNA reads TGTGCCAGCACGGACTTGAACACTGAAGCTTTCTTT. Translating gives CASTDLNTEAFF.

The chain has TRBV7-8 and TRBJ1-2, with TRBD1 as a possible D gene (6 bases). Germline V lookup: CDR1 SGHVS, CDR2 FQNEAQ. The ends were cut back, 3 bases at V and 3 bases at J, with 11 bases in the middle. The CDR3 covers 14 residues. CDR3 loop: CASSFQGQDYGYTF. CDR3 DNA sequence: TGTGCCAGCAGCTTTCAGGGGCAAGACTATGGCTACACCTTC.